The T cell receptor beta chain described here comes from a study of blood T cell repertoires in COVID-19. About the research overall: Donors in the United States, Italy and Spain gave samples during acute or convalescent COVID-19. In each case, the material was cDNA or gDNA derived from T cells, B-cell-depleted T cells, or PBMCs.

V was clipped by 1 base and J by 2 bases; unmatched bases: 4. The CDR3 is 15 residues long. Germline V lookup: CDR1 SGHDN, CDR2 FVKESK. Sequenced by immunoSEQ multiplex PCR; TCRdb stores in-frame clones only, minus some. The data show over 75,000 clones, with roughly 90% seen just once and around 2.3% held by the top ten. The chain joins TRBV14 to TRBJ1-2; TRBD1 matches at 7 bases. The clonotype was recovered from a human donor with active COVID-19. The donor label of this sample is uncertain. The source material was peripheral blood. CDR3 sequence: CASSQGLGGNYGYTF. For the CDR3, the DNA is TGTGCCAGCAGCCAAGGACTAGGGGGCAACTATGGCTACACCTTC.